This is a list of T cell receptor beta chains from one sample in a study of Ad26.COV2.S vaccination and SARS-CoV-2 variants. Sequencing was performed with immunoSEQ multiplex PCR; in TCRdb, only in-frame clones are kept and a portion is missing. This table holds around 300,000 clones, approximately 86% found once. Source: peripheral blood, taken in a trial of Ad26.COV2.S vaccine versus placebo. These TCRs come from a person between 18 and 65 years old who received the Ad26.COV2.S COVID-19 vaccine or a placebo. CDR3s leave out the opening cysteine and the closing phenylalanine or tryptophan. Each record gives: J gene, V gene, CDR3 protein.

TRBJ2-5,TRBV30,AWSVHWDRGRETQY
TRBJ2-7,TRBV4-1,ASSHPGQGKRNYEQY
TRBJ1-5,TRBV19,ASSIGRGTGGLSSNQPQH
TRBJ2-1,TRBV7-9,ASSLVRGPYNEQF
TRBJ1-1,TRBV20-1,SARAITEAF
TRBJ1-1,TRBV19,ASSVHRGTTEAF
TRBJ1-1,TRBV9,ASSVGSGQLMNTEAF
TRBJ2-1,TRBV7-3,ASSPRLAGNNEQF
TRBJ1-1,TRBV5-1,ASGAAADMNTEAF
TRBJ1-1,TRBV5-4,ASSLAGGYTEAF
TRBJ2-1,TRBV14,ASSQEVGRGAHNEQF
TRBJ1-4,TRBV7-6,ASSLQGPNEKLF
TRBJ2-5,TRBV7-7,ASSPHGTGGQETQY
TRBJ1-1,TRBV27,ASSFLRIRDRGPEAF
TRBJ1-6,TRBV3-1/TRBV3-2,ASSQVKGSPLH
TRBJ2-1,TRBV7-6,ASSLNEDYSYNEQF